This T cell receptor beta chain stems from a study of T-cell reconstitution after alpha-beta-depleted transplantation in children. The CDR3 is made up of 15 amino acids. Germline V gene sequence: CDR1 SGDLS, CDR2 YYNGEE. V was shortened by 4 bases and J by 3 bases, with 16 bases between the two germline ends. The TCRbeta library was prepared with unique molecular identifiers. TCRdb independently ran MiXCR on the PCR reads; one entry per CDR3 protein. There are around 530,000 distinct CDR3 sequences in the sample; over 25% occur only once, and approximately 2.3% lies in the top ten. The input for sequencing was PBMCs from the stem cell graft donor, taken from the stem cell graft. The receptor comes from a human donor who donated a stem cell graft to a child with aplastic anemia. This chain joins TRBV9 and TRBJ2-5, with D perhaps assigned TRBD1 or TRBD2 (6 bases each). The CDR3: CASSPLGGTKETQYF. The CDR3 DNA is TGTGCCAGCAGCCCTTTGGGGGGCACTAAAGAGACCCAGTACTTC.